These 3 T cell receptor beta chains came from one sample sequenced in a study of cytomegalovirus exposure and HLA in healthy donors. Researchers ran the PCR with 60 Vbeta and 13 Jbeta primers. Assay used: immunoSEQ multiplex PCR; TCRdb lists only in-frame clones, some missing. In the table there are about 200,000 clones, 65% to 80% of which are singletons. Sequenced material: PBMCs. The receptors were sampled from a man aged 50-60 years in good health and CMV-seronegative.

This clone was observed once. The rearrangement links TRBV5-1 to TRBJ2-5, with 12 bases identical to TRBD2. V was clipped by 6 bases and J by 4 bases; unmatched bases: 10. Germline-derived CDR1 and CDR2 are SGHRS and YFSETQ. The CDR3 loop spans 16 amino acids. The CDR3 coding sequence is TGCGCCAGCACACTTACCACGGGACTAGCGGGAGAGACCCAGTACTTC. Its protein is CASTLTTGLAGETQYF.

The CDR3 nucleotides are TGCGCCAGCAGCTTCGACAGGGTGGGTGAGCAGTACTTC. Translation: CASSFDRVGEQYF. The chain uses TRBV5-1 and TRBJ2-7; TRBD1 matches 7 bases. CDR1 SGHRS and CDR2 YFSETQ come from the germline V gene. The V gene end was trimmed by 2 bases and the J gene end by 7 bases; junction bases not matched to a gene: 6. CDR3 length: 13 residues.

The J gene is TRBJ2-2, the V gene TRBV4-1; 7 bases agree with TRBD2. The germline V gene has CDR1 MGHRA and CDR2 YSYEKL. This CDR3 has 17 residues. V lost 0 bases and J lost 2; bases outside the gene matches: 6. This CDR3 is CASSQEGGGFNTGELFF. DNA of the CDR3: TGCGCCAGCAGCCAAGAGGGGGGAGGGTTTAACACCGGGGAGCTGTTTTTT.